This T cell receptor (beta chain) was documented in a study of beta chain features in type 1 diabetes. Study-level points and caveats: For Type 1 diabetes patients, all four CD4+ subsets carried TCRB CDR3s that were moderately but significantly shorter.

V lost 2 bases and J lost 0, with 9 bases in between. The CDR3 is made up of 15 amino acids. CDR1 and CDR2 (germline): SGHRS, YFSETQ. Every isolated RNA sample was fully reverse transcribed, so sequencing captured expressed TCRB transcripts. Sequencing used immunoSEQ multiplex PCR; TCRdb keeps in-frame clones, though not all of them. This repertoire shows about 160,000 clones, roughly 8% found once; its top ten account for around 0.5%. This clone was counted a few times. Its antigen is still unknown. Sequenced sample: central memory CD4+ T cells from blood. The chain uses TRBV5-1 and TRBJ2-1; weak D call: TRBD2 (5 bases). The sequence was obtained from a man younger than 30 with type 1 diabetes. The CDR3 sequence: CASSFSGSSYNEQFF. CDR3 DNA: TGCGCCAGCAGCTTTAGTGGGAGCTCCTACAATGAGCAGTTCTTC.